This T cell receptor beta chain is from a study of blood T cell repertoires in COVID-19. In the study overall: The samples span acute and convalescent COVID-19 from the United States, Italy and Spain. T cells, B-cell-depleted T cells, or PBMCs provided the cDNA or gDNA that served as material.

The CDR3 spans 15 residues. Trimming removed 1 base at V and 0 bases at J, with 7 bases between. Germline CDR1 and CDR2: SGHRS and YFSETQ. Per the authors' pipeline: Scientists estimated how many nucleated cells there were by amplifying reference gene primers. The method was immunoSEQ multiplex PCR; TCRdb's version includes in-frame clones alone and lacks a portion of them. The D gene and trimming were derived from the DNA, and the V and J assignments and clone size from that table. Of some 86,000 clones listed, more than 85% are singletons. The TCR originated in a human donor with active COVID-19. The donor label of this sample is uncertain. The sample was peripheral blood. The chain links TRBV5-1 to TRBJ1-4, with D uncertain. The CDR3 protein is CASSLSPATNEKLFF. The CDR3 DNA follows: TGCGCCAGCAGCTTGTCCCCAGCAACTAATGAAAAACTGTTTTTT.